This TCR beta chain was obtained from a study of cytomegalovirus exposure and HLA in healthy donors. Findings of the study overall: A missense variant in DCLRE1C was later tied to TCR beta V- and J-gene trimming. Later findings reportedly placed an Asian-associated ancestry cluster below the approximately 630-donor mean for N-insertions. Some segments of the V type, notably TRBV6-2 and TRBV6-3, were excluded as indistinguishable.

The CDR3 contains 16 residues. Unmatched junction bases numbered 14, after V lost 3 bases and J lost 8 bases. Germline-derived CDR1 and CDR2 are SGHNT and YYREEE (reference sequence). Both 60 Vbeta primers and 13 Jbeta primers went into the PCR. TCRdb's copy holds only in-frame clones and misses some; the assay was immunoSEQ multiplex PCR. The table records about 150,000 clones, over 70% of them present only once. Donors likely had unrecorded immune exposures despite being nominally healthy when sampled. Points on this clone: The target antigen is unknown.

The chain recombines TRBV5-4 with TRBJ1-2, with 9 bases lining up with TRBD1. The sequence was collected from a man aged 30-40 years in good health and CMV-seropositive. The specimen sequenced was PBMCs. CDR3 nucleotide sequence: TGTGCCAGCAGCTCGGTCTCGGGACAGGGAAGAGGCGGCTACACCTTC. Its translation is CASSSVSGQGRGGYTF.